This T cell receptor (beta chain) was captured by sequencing in a study of control samples from healthy donors and cancer patients. The assay was immunoSEQ multiplex PCR, and TCRdb's table has in-frame clones only and misses some. The sample consists of 130,000 to 150,000 clones, around 90% of them appearing once. CDR3 length: 16 residues. The V end was cut by 3 bases, the J end by 3 bases, with 18 bases between. Germline CDR1 and CDR2: MGHRA and YSYEKL. The genes are TRBV4-1 and TRBJ2-7; perhaps D is TRBD1 or TRBD2 (5 bases each). The clonotype was recovered from a man under 40 in good health. Sequenced: blood. The CDR3 DNA reads as TGCGCCAGCAGCCAGCCCGGGACGTATGGCTACTACGAGCAGTACTTC. It specifies CASSQPGTYGYYEQYF.